This TCR beta chain was documented in a study of cytomegalovirus exposure and HLA in healthy donors. A multiplex PCR was run with 60 Vbeta primers and 13 Jbeta primers. The protocol was immunoSEQ multiplex PCR, while the TCRdb copy is restricted to in-frame clones and leaves out a portion. The table records about 120,000 clones, 70% to 85% of them present only once. Germline CDR1 SGHNT, CDR2 YENEEA. The ends were cut back, 5 bases at V and 0 bases at J, with 14 bases in the middle. This CDR3 comprises 15 residues. Sample: PBMCs. This clonotype was obtained from a male donor in good health and CMV-seropositive. The chain combines TRBV11-3 with TRBJ2-7, with TRBD2 as a possible D gene (6 bases). The CDR3 nucleotides are TGTGCCAGCAGCCCAGGACACGGGAGCTCCTACGAGCAGTACTTC. This sequence encodes CASSPGHGSSYEQYF.